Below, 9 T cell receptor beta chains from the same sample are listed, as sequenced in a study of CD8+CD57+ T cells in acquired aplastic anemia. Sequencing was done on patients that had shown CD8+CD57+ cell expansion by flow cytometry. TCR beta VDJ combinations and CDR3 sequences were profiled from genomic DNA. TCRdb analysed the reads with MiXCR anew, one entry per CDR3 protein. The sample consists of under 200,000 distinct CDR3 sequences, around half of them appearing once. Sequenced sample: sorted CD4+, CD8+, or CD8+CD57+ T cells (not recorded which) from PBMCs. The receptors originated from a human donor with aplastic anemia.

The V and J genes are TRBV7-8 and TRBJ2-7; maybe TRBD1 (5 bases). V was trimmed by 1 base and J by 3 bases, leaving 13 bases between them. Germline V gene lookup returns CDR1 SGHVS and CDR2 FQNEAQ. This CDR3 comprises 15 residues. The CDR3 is CASSLGGSEFYEQYF. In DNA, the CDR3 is TGTGCCAGCAGCTTAGGGGGCAGTGAATTCTACGAGCAGTACTTC.

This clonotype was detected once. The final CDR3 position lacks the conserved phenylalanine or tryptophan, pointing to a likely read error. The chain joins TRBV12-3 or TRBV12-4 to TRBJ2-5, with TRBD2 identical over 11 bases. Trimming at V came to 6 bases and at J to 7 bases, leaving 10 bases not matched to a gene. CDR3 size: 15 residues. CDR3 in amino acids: CASSRGNGLAGTQYL. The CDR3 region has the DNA TGTGCCAGCAGCCGCGGAAATGGACTAGCGGGGACCCAGTACCTC.

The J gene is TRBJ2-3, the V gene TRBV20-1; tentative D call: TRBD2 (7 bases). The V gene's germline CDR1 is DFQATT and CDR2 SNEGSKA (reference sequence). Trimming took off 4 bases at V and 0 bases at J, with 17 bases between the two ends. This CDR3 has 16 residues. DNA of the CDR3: TGCAGTGCTAAAGGGGGAGGGGCTGTGAGCACAGATACGCAGTATTTT. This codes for CSAKGGGAVSTDTQYF.

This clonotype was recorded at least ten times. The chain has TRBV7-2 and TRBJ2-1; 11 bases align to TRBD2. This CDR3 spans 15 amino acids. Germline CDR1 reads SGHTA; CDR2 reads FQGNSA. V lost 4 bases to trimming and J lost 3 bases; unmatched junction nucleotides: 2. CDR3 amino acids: CASSSGTSGYNEQFF. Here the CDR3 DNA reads TGTGCCAGCAGCTCCGGGACTAGCGGCTACAATGAGCAGTTCTTC.

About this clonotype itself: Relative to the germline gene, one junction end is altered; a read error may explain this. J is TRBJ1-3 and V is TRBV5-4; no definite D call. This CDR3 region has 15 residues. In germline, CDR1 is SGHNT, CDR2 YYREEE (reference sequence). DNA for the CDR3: TGTGCCAGCAGTGTTGACGGCTACTCTGGAAACGCCATATATTTT. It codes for CASSVDGYSGNAIYF.

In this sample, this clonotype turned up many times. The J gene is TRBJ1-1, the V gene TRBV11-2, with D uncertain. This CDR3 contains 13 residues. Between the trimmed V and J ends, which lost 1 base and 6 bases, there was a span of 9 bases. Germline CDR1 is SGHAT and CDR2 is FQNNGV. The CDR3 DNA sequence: TGTGCCAGCAGCTTAGTCCCGGTCGCTGAAGCTTTCTTT. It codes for CASSLVPVAEAFF.

CDR3 DNA: TGTGCCACCAGCAGAGCTAGGATCGGGACAGGGGCCCTTGACCCTTCCTACGAGCAGTACTTC. This codes for CATSRARIGTGALDPSYEQYF. The chain links TRBV15 to TRBJ2-7, with 10 positions matching TRBD1. The CDR3 length is 21 residues. V shed 1 base and J 1 base; nucleotides not matched to a gene: 19. Germline values: CDR1 LNHNV, CDR2 YYDKDF (reference sequence).

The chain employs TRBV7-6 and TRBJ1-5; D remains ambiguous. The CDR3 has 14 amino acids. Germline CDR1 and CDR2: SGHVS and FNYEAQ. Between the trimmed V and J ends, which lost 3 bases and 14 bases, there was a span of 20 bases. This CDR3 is CASSLGTTDGSEHF. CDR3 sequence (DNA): TGTGCCAGCAGCTTGGGAACGACTGACGGATCCGAGCATTTT.

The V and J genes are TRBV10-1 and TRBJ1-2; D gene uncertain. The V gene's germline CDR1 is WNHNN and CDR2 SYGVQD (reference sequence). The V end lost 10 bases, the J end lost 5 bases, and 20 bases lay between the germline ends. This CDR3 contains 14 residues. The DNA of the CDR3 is TGCGCCAAAGATGACAACCAAGAGGAGTATGGCTACACCTTC. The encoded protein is CAKDDNQEEYGYTF.